This TCR beta chain was obtained from a study of prognosis after radiotherapy for stage I lung cancer (dated by TCRdb to about 2021). For the study in its entirety: Between early 2018 and early 2019, about 20 patients with stage I NSCLC were enrolled in Nanjing, China. Stage I lung tumors that were newly diagnosed and primary were found in about 14 patients, while about 5 patients had oligometastatic NSCLC after surgical resection of the primary tumor. Every patient was regarded as medically inoperable, because of comorbidities in more than 10 cases and refusal of surgery in 7 cases. The cohort was made up of roughly 13 men and over 5 women, with a median age of around 70 years and an age range of 53 to 84 years. On tumor histology, twelve patients had adenocarcinoma and more than 5 had squamous cell carcinoma. Using image-guided IMRT or VMAT, SBRT was delivered in 3 to 5 fractions at a biologically effective dose of at least 100 Gy. In every patient, SBRT was given without any concurrent therapy. After SBRT, distant metastases developed in about 20% of the 19 patients at a median of 7 months, while the remaining 15 patients had no significant progression. The study profiled peripheral blood TCR beta repertoires from stage I NSCLC patients before and after stereotactic body radiotherapy and related them to distant failure. A total of about 40 blood samples from approximately 19 patients were sequenced, with one sample obtained before and one obtained after SBRT for each patient.

With regard to this clonotype: The antigen it recognizes is unknown. Base-call qualities are not available, and no considerably larger clone is one nucleotide away.

What the study reported, not specific to this receptor: All reported P values were unadjusted for multiple comparisons. Differences by metastasis status were reportedly seen in TRBV and TRBJ usage frequencies, involving two V genes at baseline and, after SBRT, several V genes and two J genes. Unique TCR clone counts fell after SBRT (median 10,088 before versus several thousand after; Wilcoxon paired P=0.011). Post-SBRT Shannon entropy and its change from baseline were lower in patients who developed distant metastases; baseline Shannon entropy was not associated with metastases. Tumor specificity of expanded TCR clones was not determined. The study was limited by its small cohort and short follow-up, and the findings require independent validation.

No patient had a history of other malignancies or prior chemotherapy or radiotherapy, and all had node-negative disease on CT and PET/CT. At each of two time points, around 5.7 milliliters of peripheral venous blood were collected in EDTA tubes. Ficoll-Paque Plus density-gradient centrifugation was used to isolate PBMCs. Right after collection, samples were placed at -80 degrees C and kept there until analysis. Two rounds of multiplex PCR were performed to amplify the TCR beta CDR3 region from genomic DNA. The first PCR round used primers specific to each TRBV and TRBJ gene, with sequences filed in Chinese patent CN105087789A. Universal primers were used in the second round of PCR. The Roche High Pure PCR Template Preparation Kit was used to extract genomic DNA from the frozen PBMCs. An Illumina HiSeq 3000 was used to sequence the libraries paired-end with 151 bp reads. As for the authors' bioinformatics: CutAdapt was used to discard raw reads that did not contain the multiplex PCR primer sequences. PEAR was used to merge high-quality paired reads into contigs. By alignment to reference sequences, MiXCR assigned TRB V, D and J gene segments to each contig. To remove sequencing errors, CDR3 sequences were clustered according to base quality and sequence similarity. Diversity was measured as Shannon entropy normalized by the natural log of productive TCR sequence number. Clonality was computed as one minus the ratio of Shannon entropy to the natural log of the number of unique clonotypes. Progression-free survival cut-offs for repertoire metrics were chosen using the Youden index of ROC curves, with analyses run in R 3.5.3. TCRdb's own reprocessing of the public reads used fastp at Q25 and MiXCR and kept productive beta chains. When rows share a CDR3 protein, they turn into one entry using the most common DNA and genes. These V and J calls derive from TCRdb rather than the authors' analysis. The sample table contains under 20,000 distinct CDR3 sequences; only one count was recorded for roughly 46% of them. About two fifths of the sample is held by the ten biggest clonotypes.

Germline trimming: 2 bases from V, 7 bases from J; junction bases outside gene matches: 14. From a lookup of the germline V gene, CDR1 and CDR2 are ENHRY and SYGVKD. The CDR3 has 16 amino acids, counting the end cysteine and phenylalanine. This entry keeps only the CDR3 DNA: 48 bases, framed from base 1. Sequenced here: PBMCs, sampled before or after stereotactic body radiation therapy (not recorded which). The receptor comes from a donor of 50 years or more with non-small cell lung cancer. The chain joins TRBV10-3 to TRBJ2-7; 7 junctional bases match TRBD2. DNA sequence: TGTGCCATCAGTGAGACGGGGAGGGACTCCTACAATGAGCAGTACTTC. Its translation reads: CAISETGRDSYNEQYF.